These T cell receptor beta chains were read from a single sample in a study of blood T cell repertoires in COVID-19. Profiled with immunoSEQ multiplex PCR; TCRdb holds only in-frame clones, not every one. Among roughly 330,000 clones listed, roughly 88% were seen once. Sequences were obtained from peripheral blood. The receptors shown here come from a woman in her 50s with acute or convalescent COVID-19. CDR3s include the opening cysteine and the closing phenylalanine or tryptophan. A D gene is named only where the DNA matches it firmly. Clone size is not always given. Where it is, it says once, few, many or a class for expanded clones.

V	D	size	J	DNA	CDR3
TRBV19	TRBD2	.	TRBJ2-1	TGTGCCACCCGGACTAGCGGGACAGCCTACAATGAGCAGTTCTTC	CATRTSGTAYNEQFF
TRBV29-1	.	.	TRBJ2-6	TGCAGCGTTGTAACGGTCGTCCCTAGCTCTGGGGCCAACGTCCTGACTTTC	CSVVTVVPSSGANVLTF
TRBV28	.	.	TRBJ1-1	TGTGCCAGCAGAGGCCTGATCAGGGGGAACACTGAAGCTTTCTTT	CASRGLIRGNTEAFF
TRBV19	TRBD1	.	TRBJ2-1	TGTGCCAGTAGTCGACAGGGGGCCTACAATGAGCAGTTCTTC	CASSRQGAYNEQFF
TRBV28	.	once	TRBJ2-1	TGTGCCAGCAGACTCCTTCCCGGGACAAGGGACAATGAGCAGTTCTTC	CASRLLPGTRDNEQFF
TRBV6-4	.	.	TRBJ1-1	TGTGCCAGCAGTGACCACTTGAACACTGAAGCTTTCTTT	CASSDHLNTEAFF
TRBV24-1	.	.	TRBJ2-7	TGTGCCACCAGCGGGCGGGATGTCTACGAGCAGTACTTC	CATSGRDVYEQYF
TRBV4-2	TRBD2	.	TRBJ2-7	TGTGCCAGCAGCCTCACTAGCGGGAGCTACGAGCAGTACTTC	CASSLTSGSYEQYF
TRBV24-1	.	.	TRBJ1-1	TGTGCCACCAGTGACCAAGGACAGATTGAAGCTTTCTTT	CATSDQGQIEAFF
TRBV9	TRBD2	.	TRBJ2-5	TGTGCCAGCAGCACCGGGACCCCGGGGGGGCAAACCCAGTACTTC	CASSTGTPGGQTQYF
TRBV28	TRBD1	.	TRBJ2-1	TGTGCCAGCAGACAGGGGCGGGATGAGCAGTTCTTC	CASRQGRDEQFF
TRBV4-3	.	.	TRBJ1-3	TGCGCCAGCAGCCAAGACAGGGTCAACACCATATATTTT	CASSQDRVNTIYF
TRBV28	TRBD2	.	TRBJ2-2	TGTGCCAGCAGTTTGGCTAGCGGGAGAGACACCGGGGAGCTGTTTTTT	CASSLASGRDTGELFF
TRBV27	.	.	TRBJ2-2	TGTGCCAGCAGCCACACTCCAGGGACCGGGGAGCTGTTTTTT	CASSHTPGTGELFF
TRBV10-3	.	.	TRBJ2-7	TGTGCCATCAGCTTTGACAGGCTCAGCTCCTACGAGCAGTACTTC	CAISFDRLSSYEQYF
TRBV5-1	.	.	TRBJ1-4	TGCGCCAGCAGTCTCGCAGGGACAACTAATGAAAAACTGTTTTTT	CASSLAGTTNEKLFF
TRBV30	TRBD1	.	TRBJ2-5	TGTGCCTGGAGGTTACAGGGGGCGGGAGAGACCCAGTACTTC	CAWRLQGAGETQYF
TRBV18	TRBD2	once	TRBJ2-1	TGTGCCAGCTCACCAAGCCTAGCGGGTACCTACAATGAGCAGTTCTTC	CASSPSLAGTYNEQFF
TRBV2	.	.	TRBJ1-5	TGTGCCAGCGGCCAGGGGTTAGCCGATCAGCCCCAGCATTTT	CASGQGLADQPQHF
TRBV27	TRBD1	.	TRBJ1-4	TGTGCCAGCAGCCCCGGACAGGGTATGAAGGATGAAAAACTGTTTTTT	CASSPGQGMKDEKLFF
TRBV30	.	.	TRBJ2-7	TGTGCCTGGAGTGCGGACTACTCCTACGAGCAGTACTTC	CAWSADYSYEQYF
TRBV7-3	TRBD2	.	TRBJ2-5	TGTGCCAGCAGCCCCCTTGGACTAGCGGAAGAGACCCAGTACTTC	CASSPLGLAEETQYF
TRBV4-2	TRBD1	.	TRBJ2-1	TGTGCCAGCAGCTACCGACAGGGAGAGCAGTTCTTC	CASSYRQGEQFF
TRBV5-5	TRBD1	.	TRBJ1-2	TGTGCCAGCAGCTCCCAGACAGGGGTTGGCTATGGCTACACCTTC	CASSSQTGVGYGYTF
TRBV19	TRBD1	.	TRBJ1-4	TGTGCCAGTAGTACCGGACAGGCCCTCACTGAAAAACTGTTTTTT	CASSTGQALTEKLFF
TRBV5-1	TRBD1	.	TRBJ2-7	TGCGCCAGCAGGGCCTCCGGGACAGGGAGGACCGAGCAGTACTTC	CASRASGTGRTEQYF
TRBV27	TRBD1	.	TRBJ1-6	TGTGCCAGCAGTTTATCGAGGACAGGGGGGAGGGCACCCCTCCACTTT	CASSLSRTGGRAPLHF
TRBV7-9	.	once	TRBJ1-5	TGTGCCAGCAGCTTAAGCGGTCGCAATCAGCCCCAGCATTTT	CASSLSGRNQPQHF
TRBV3-1/TRBV3-2	.	.	TRBJ1-1	TGTGCCAGCAGCCAAGTAATGAACACTGAAGCTTTCTTT	CASSQVMNTEAFF
TRBV9	.	.	TRBJ1-1	TGTGCCAGCAGCGTAGCTGGGAGAATGAACACTGAAGCTTTCTTT	CASSVAGRMNTEAFF
TRBV28	TRBD2	.	TRBJ2-1	TGTGCCAGCAGTTCCTTAGCGGGAGGGCCTAAATATGAGCAGTTCTTC	CASSSLAGGPKYEQFF
TRBV10-3	.	.	TRBJ1-4	TGTGCCATCAGTGAGTCGGTTAGTAATGAAAAACTGTTTTTT	CAISESVSNEKLFF
TRBV18	TRBD1	.	TRBJ1-1	TGTGCCAGCTCACCCTCAACAAAGACAGGGAGAGCTTTCTTT	CASSPSTKTGRAFF
TRBV27	TRBD2	.	TRBJ2-7	TGTGCCAGCTCCCCCCGGCGAGCGGGATACCGCAAGTTC	CASSPRRAGYRKF
TRBV27	TRBD1	.	TRBJ1-4	TGTGCCAGCAGTCAAGACAGGGCTAATGAAAAACTGTTTTTT	CASSQDRANEKLFF
TRBV7-9	TRBD2	.	TRBJ2-7	TGTGCCAGCAGCCAAGGACTAGCGGGGAACTACGAGCAGTACTTC	CASSQGLAGNYEQYF
TRBV6-1	.	.	TRBJ2-7	TGTGCCAGCAGTGAAGCGCTTCATGGGGGAGGCTACGAGCAGTACTTC	CASSEALHGGGYEQYF
TRBV11-2	.	.	TRBJ1-6	TGTGCCAGCAGCGCCGTGTGGGGAGAAGGCTATAATTCACCCCTCCACTTT	CASSAVWGEGYNSPLHF
TRBV9	.	once	TRBJ2-5	TGTGCCAGCAGCGGGACAGCCCGTCCTGAGACCCAGTACTTC	CASSGTARPETQYF
TRBV4-2	TRBD1	.	TRBJ2-7	TGTGCCAGCAGCCAAGTTATGGGGACAGCTAGTTACGAGCAGTACTTC	CASSQVMGTASYEQYF
TRBV3-1/TRBV3-2	TRBD2	.	TRBJ2-3	TGTGCCAGCAGTGCGACTAGCGGAGATACGCAGTATTTT	CASSATSGDTQYF
TRBV21-1	.	once	TRBJ1-6	TGTGCCAGCATCGGGCAGGGGCCCGTTTTAACCCCCCCGTACTTT	CASIGQGPVLTPPYF
TRBV20-1	.	.	TRBJ1-2	TGCAGTGCAAGCGTCGAGGGCTACACCTTC	CSASVEGYTF
TRBV7-3	TRBD2	.	TRBJ2-3	TGTGCCAGCAGCGTCTCCGGGACTAGCGGGAGTGGTCGGACAGATACGCAGTATTTT	CASSVSGTSGSGRTDTQYF
TRBV15	.	.	TRBJ1-1	TGTGCCACCAGCAGAGATCGGGGGGCGGGCACTGAAGCTTTCTTT	CATSRDRGAGTEAFF
TRBV7-8	TRBD2	.	TRBJ2-2	TGTGCCAGCAGCCCACCCCGGCGGGGGGGGCCCGGGGAGCTGTTTTTT	CASSPPRRGGPGELFF
TRBV7-3	TRBD2	.	TRBJ2-1	TGTGCCAGCAGCCCCCGGGGGGGGAGAATGGCCTACAATGAGCAGTTCTTC	CASSPRGGRMAYNEQFF
TRBV5-1	TRBD2	.	TRBJ2-1	TGCGCCAGCAGCGTAGGGACTAGCGGGAGGGCCTACAATGAGCAGTTCTTC	CASSVGTSGRAYNEQFF
TRBV19	.	.	TRBJ1-2	TGTGCCAGTAGTTCGGACAGCCGGTTGTATGGCTACACCTTC	CASSSDSRLYGYTF
TRBV6-2/TRBV6-3	.	.	TRBJ2-1	TGTGCCAGCAGTTACGTGGGAGTGGTGGGGGAGCAGTTCTTC	CASSYVGVVGEQFF
TRBV18	TRBD2	.	TRBJ2-1	TGTGCCAGCTCGAAAGGACTAGCGGCGTACAATGAGCAGTTCTTC	CASSKGLAAYNEQFF
TRBV24-1	.	once	TRBJ2-1	TGTGCCACCAGTGATGAGAGGGACTTTTACAATGAGCAGTTCTTC	CATSDERDFYNEQFF
TRBV28	TRBD1	few	TRBJ2-2	TGTGCCAGCAGCGGGACAGGAGACCTTGGGGGGGAGCTGTTTTTT	CASSGTGDLGGELFF
TRBV5-1	.	few	TRBJ2-7	TGCGCCAGCAGCTTGGGAGAGCTCGAGCAGTACTTC	CASSLGELEQYF
TRBV29-1	TRBD2	.	TRBJ2-5	TGCAGCGTTCTGACTAGCGGGAGGGCCGGTTGGGAGACCCAGTACTTC	CSVLTSGRAGWETQYF
TRBV7-6	TRBD1	.	TRBJ1-1	TGTGCCAGCAGCAAAGGGACAGGGGTTGGCACTGAAGCTTTCTTT	CASSKGTGVGTEAFF
TRBV6-5	TRBD2	.	TRBJ2-2	TGTGCCACCTTGGCGGGGGGGAACACCGGGGAGCTGTTTTTT	CATLAGGNTGELFF